The 18 T cell receptor beta chains given below trace back to one sample, sequenced in a study of PD-1 blockade in classical Hodgkin lymphoma. Libraries were prepared by immunoSEQ multiplex PCR; TCRdb keeps only in-frame clonotypes and omits some of them. The table records some 90,000 clones, nearly 85% of them present only once. As to time point: cycle 4 day 1 (C4D1), after five to seven weeks of nivolumab. Brentuximab vedotin exposure varied, and every patient relapsed after autologous stem cell transplantation. Sequenced here: peripheral blood mononuclear cells (PBMCs), sampled before the fourth cycle of nivolumab. Source of these receptors: a human donor with classical Hodgkin lymphoma.

This chain links TRBV28 with TRBJ2-7; D gene unclear. Trimming pared 6 bases from V and 2 bases from J, leaving 8 bases between. Germline CDR1 MDHEN, CDR2 SYDVKM. The CDR3 sequence is 12 residues long. The CDR3 loop reads CASRATAYEQYF. The CDR3 region has the DNA TGTGCCAGCAGGGCTACCGCCTACGAGCAGTACTTC.

V is TRBV5-1 and J is TRBJ2-3, with unresolved D. This CDR3 is built from 13 residues. Germline lookup yields CDR1 SGHRS and CDR2 YFSETQ. Trimming left V 0 bases short and J 5 bases short, with 7 bases between. CDR3 amino acids: CASSLEVQDTQYF. DNA of the CDR3: TGCGCCAGCAGCTTGGAGGTTCAAGATACGCAGTATTTT.

The CDR3: CAISSQRGGLIDTDTQYF. DNA for the CDR3: TGTGCCATCAGTTCCCAGCGAGGGGGCTTGATTGACACAGATACGCAGTATTTT. This sequence joins TRBV10-3 and TRBJ2-3; 7 nucleotides align to TRBD1. Germline V gene sequence: CDR1 ENHRY, CDR2 SYGVKD. Losses at the gene ends were 5 bases for V and 2 bases for J; bases not matched to a gene: 16. CDR3 size: 18 residues.

CDR3 nucleotides: TGTGCTAGTTCGAGAAGATTGAATAATGAAAAACTGTTTTTT. This encodes CASSRRLNNEKLFF. The rearrangement uses TRBV12-5 and TRBJ1-4; D is undetermined. CDR3 length: 14 residues. Germline assignment: CDR1 LGHNT and CDR2 FRNRAP. V lost 8 bases and J lost 4, with 14 bases in between.

V is TRBV2 and J is TRBJ1-5, with a possible D match to TRBD1 (6 bases). Germline loops: CDR1 SNHLY, CDR2 FYNNEI. The CDR3 consists of 14 residues. V was trimmed by 5 bases and J by 4 bases, leaving 12 bases between them. The CDR3 coding sequence is TGTGCCAGCAGTCGACAGGCAGCAAATCAGCCCCAGCATTTT. As protein: CASSRQAANQPQHF.

This clone has a single count. The chain carries TRBV5-1 and TRBJ2-1; TRBD2 is a possible D gene (5 bases). This CDR3 has 18 residues. Trimming removed 2 bases from V and 1 base from J, with 19 bases in between. In germline, CDR1 is SGHRS, CDR2 YFSETQ. The CDR3 region has the DNA TGCGCCAGCAGCTTATATAGCGCGCAGCTCACATCCTACAATGAGCAGTTCTTC. Amino acids: CASSLYSAQLTSYNEQFF.

This clone was seen just once. V gene TRBV7-7 combines with J gene TRBJ2-5, with D possibly matching TRBD2 (7 bases). CDR3 length: 14 residues. Germline CDR1 SSHAT, CDR2 FNYEAQ (reference sequence). V lost 2 bases and J lost 5, with 12 bases in between. The CDR3 spells CASSLFGGRETQYF. In DNA, the CDR3 is TGTGCCAGCAGCTTATTCGGGGGGCGGGAGACCCAGTACTTC. Full variable domain (remainder filled in from reference TRBV7-7 and TRBJ2-5): GAGVSQSPRYKVTKRGQDVTLRCDPISSHATLYWYQQALGQGPEFLTYFNYEAQPDKSGLPSDRFSAERPEGSISTLTIQRTEQRDSAMYRCASSLFGGRETQYFGPGTRLLVL.

The rearrangement joins TRBV4-1 to TRBJ2-5, with 10 bases lining up with TRBD2. V shed 3 bases, J shed 2 bases, and the junction held 12 bases outside the gene matches. Germline V gives CDR1 MGHRA, CDR2 YSYEKL. This CDR3 contains 18 residues. The CDR3 here is CASSHPILAGGRQETQYF. In DNA form, the CDR3 reads TGCGCCAGCAGCCACCCGATTTTAGCGGGAGGCCGGCAAGAGACCCAGTACTTC.

This clone was counted a few times. This chain links TRBV4-3 with TRBJ2-2; D is unresolved. The CDR3 has 15 residues. V was trimmed by 0 bases and J by 1 base, leaving 6 bases between them. Per germline, CDR1 LGHNA and CDR2 YSLEER. The CDR3 loop is CASSQEPRNTGELFF. CDR3 DNA sequence: TGCGCCAGCAGCCAAGAACCCAGGAACACCGGGGAGCTGTTTTTT.

The V gene is TRBV4-2, the J gene TRBJ2-1, with 11 nucleotides matching TRBD2. V trimming: 0 bases; J trimming: 9 bases; junction bases outside the gene matches: 16. The germline V gene encodes CDR1 LGHNA and CDR2 YNFKEQ. The CDR3 spans 19 residues. The DNA of the CDR3 is TGTGCCAGCAGCCAAGAATTGGCTAGCGGGAGGACTACTATGCGTGAGCAGTTCTTC. Encoded protein: CASSQELASGRTTMREQFF.

This chain links TRBV7-2 with TRBJ2-1; D is unresolved. The germline V gene has CDR1 SGHTA and CDR2 FQGNSA. The CDR3 covers 11 residues. The ends were cut back, 2 bases at V and 9 bases at J, with 5 bases in the middle. CDR3 loop: CASSLRFEQFF. In DNA form, the CDR3 reads TGTGCCAGCAGCTTACGGTTTGAGCAGTTCTTC. Full variable domain (remainder filled in from reference TRBV7-2 and TRBJ2-1): GAGVSQSPSNKVTEKGKDVELRCDPISGHTALYWYRQSLGQGLEFLIYFQGNSAPDKSGLPSDRFSAERTGGSVSTLTIQRTQQEDSAVYLCASSLRFEQFFGPGTRLTVL.

The gene calls are TRBV28 and TRBJ1-1; no definite D call. Germline V lookup: CDR1 MDHEN, CDR2 SYDVKM. Trimming cost V 3 bases and J 0 bases, with 8 bases left between them. The CDR3 runs 14 residues. DNA of the CDR3: TGTGCCAGCAGTTTGGGTACAATGAACACTGAAGCTTTCTTT. This sequence encodes CASSLGTMNTEAFF. Supplemented by reference TRBV28 and TRBJ1-1, the full variable domain reads DVKVTQSSRYLVKRTGEKVFLECVQDMDHENMFWYRQDPGLGLRLIYFSYDVKMKEKGDIPEGYSVSREKKERFSLILESASTNQTSMYLCASSLGTMNTEAFFGQGTRLTVV.

The chain carries TRBV7-2 and TRBJ2-7; D is unclear. CDR1 and CDR2 from the germline V gene are SGHTA and FQGNSA. This CDR3 is built from 15 residues. The V end lost 4 bases, the J end lost 2 bases, and 15 bases lay between the germline ends. The CDR3 coding sequence is TGTGCCAGCAGCTCCCCCGGTGGACCGACCTACGAGCAGTACTTC. Residues: CASSSPGGPTYEQYF.

The V and J genes are TRBV7-3 and TRBJ2-3; D not certain. V lost 6 bases, J lost 2 bases, and 9 bases lay in between. Germline CDR1 is SGHTA and CDR2 is FQGTGA. The CDR3 contains 13 residues. The CDR3 is CASSVSVTDTQYF. The CDR3 DNA reads as TGTGCCAGCAGTGTTTCGGTCACAGATACGCAGTATTTT.

This clone was seen once. This sequence joins TRBV5-1 and TRBJ2-5, with a tentative D call TRBD1 (5 bases). Trimming removed 0 bases from V and 5 bases from J, with 20 bases in between. Germline CDR1 SGHRS, CDR2 YFSETQ. CDR3 size: 17 residues. The CDR3 is CASSLAFGRVNAETQYF. The CDR3, as DNA: TGCGCCAGCAGCTTGGCCTTTGGCAGGGTAAACGCGGAGACCCAGTACTTC.

The chain links TRBV5-1 to TRBJ2-3, with D unresolved. The germline V gene encodes CDR1 SGHRS and CDR2 YFSETQ. The CDR3 loop spans 17 amino acids. The V end lost 3 bases, the J end lost 4 bases, and 21 bases lay between the germline ends. The CDR3 spells CASSSNPPGFTADTQYF. The CDR3 nucleotides are TGCGCCAGCAGCTCTAACCCTCCGGGCTTTACTGCAGATACGCAGTATTTT.

This chain joins TRBV28 and TRBJ1-2, with 10 bases aligning to TRBD1. After removal of 5 bases from V and 0 bases from J, the junction contained 9 bases not matched to a gene. Germline V gives CDR1 MDHEN, CDR2 SYDVKM. The CDR3 consists of 17 residues. CDR3 amino acids: CASSPRQGAVANYGYTF. The CDR3 DNA follows: TGTGCCAGCAGTCCACGACAGGGGGCCGTAGCTAACTATGGCTACACCTTC.

This chain connects TRBV5-1 to TRBJ2-2; the D is unclear. Trimming cost V 0 bases and J 0 bases, with 3 bases left between them. The germline gives CDR1 SGHRS, CDR2 YFSETQ. This CDR3 comprises 14 residues. The CDR3 DNA reads TGCGCCAGCAGCTTGGTCACGAACACCGGGGAGCTGTTTTTT. Its translation: CASSLVTNTGELFF.